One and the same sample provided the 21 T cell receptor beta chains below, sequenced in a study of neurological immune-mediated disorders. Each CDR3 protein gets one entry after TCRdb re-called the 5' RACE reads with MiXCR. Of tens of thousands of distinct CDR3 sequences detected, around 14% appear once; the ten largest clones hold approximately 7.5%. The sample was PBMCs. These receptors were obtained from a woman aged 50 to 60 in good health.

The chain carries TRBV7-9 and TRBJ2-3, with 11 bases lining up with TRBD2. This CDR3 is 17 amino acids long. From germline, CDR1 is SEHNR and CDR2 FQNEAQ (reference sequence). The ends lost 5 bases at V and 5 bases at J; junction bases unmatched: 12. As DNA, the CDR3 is TGTGCCAGCAGCAAACCGACTAGCGGGACCTGGGGAGATACGCAGTATTTT. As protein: CASSKPTSGTWGDTQYF.

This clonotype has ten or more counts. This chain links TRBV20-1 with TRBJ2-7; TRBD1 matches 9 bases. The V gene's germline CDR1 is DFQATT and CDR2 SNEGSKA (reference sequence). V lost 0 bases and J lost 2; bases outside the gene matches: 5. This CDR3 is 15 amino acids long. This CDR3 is CSARDPGTGTYEQYF. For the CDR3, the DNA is TGCAGTGCTAGAGATCCTGGGACAGGGACCTACGAGCAGTACTTC.

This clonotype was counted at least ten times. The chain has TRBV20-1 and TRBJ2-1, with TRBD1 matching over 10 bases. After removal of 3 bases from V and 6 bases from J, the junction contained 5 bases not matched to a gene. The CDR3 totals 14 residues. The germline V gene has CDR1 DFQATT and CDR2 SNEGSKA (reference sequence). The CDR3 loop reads CSASGTGVVNEQFF. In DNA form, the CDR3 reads TGCAGTGCTAGCGGGACAGGGGTAGTCAATGAGCAGTTCTTC.

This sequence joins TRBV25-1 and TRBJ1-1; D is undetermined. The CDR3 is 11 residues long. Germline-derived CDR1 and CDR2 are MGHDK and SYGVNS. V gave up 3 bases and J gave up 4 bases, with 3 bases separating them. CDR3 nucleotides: TGTGCCAGCAGTGATACCACTGAAGCTTTCTTT. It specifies CASSDTTEAFF.

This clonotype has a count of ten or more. The DNA of the CDR3 is TGCGCCAGCAGCCCACCCCGAACGGGGGAGTGGCAAGAGACCCAGTACTTC. Translation gives CASSPPRTGEWQETQYF. The V and J genes are TRBV5-1 and TRBJ2-5; TRBD2 might be the D (6 bases). This CDR3 spans 17 amino acids. Germline V CDR1 and CDR2: SGHRS, YFSETQ. V lost 4 bases to trimming and J lost 2 bases, with 21 bases between them.

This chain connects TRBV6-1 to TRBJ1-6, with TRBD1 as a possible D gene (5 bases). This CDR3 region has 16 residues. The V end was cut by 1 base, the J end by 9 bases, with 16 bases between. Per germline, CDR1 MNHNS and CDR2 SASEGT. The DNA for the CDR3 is TGTGCCAGCAGTGAAGTGAGGGGACCACCAGGTTCACCCCTCCACTTT. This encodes CASSEVRGPPGSPLHF.

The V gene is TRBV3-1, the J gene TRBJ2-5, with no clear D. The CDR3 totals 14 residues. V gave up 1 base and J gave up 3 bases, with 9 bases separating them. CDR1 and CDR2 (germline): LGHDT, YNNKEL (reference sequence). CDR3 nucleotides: TGTGCCAGCAGCCAAGTTAACACTGAAGAGACCCAGTACTTC. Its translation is CASSQVNTEETQYF.

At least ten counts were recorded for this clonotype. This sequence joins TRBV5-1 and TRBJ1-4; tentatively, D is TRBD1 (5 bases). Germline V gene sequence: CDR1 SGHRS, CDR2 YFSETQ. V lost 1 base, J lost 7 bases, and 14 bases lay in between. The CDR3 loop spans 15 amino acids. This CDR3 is CASSLSGTSGEKLFF. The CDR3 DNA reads TGCGCCAGCAGCTTGTCAGGGACCTCGGGTGAAAAACTGTTTTTT.

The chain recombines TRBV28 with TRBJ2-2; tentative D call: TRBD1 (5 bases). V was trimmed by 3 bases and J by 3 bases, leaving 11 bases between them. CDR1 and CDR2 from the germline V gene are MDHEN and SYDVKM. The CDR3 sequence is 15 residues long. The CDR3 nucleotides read TGTGCCAGCAGTTTCGGAGACAGTTACACCGGGGAGCTGTTTTTT. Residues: CASSFGDSYTGELFF.

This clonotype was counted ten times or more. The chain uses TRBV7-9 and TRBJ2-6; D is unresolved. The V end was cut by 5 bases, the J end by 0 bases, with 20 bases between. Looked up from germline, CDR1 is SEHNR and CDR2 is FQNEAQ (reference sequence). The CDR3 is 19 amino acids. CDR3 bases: TGTGCCAGCAGCCCCAGGAGAACGCCAGGAAGCTCTGGGGCCAACGTCCTGACTTTC. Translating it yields CASSPRRTPGSSGANVLTF.

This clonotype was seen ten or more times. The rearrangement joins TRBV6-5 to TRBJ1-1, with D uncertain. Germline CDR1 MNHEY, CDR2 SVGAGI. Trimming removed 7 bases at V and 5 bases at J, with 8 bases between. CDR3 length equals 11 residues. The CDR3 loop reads CASIMRTEAFF. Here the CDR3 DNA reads TGTGCCAGCATTATGCGGACTGAAGCTTTCTTT.

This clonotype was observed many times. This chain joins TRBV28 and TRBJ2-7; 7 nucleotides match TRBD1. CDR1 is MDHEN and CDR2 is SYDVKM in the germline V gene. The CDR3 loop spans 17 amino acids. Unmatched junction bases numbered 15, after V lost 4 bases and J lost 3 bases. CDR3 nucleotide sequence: TGTGCCAGCAGTTCTGTCCTAACCGGGACAGCCCTCTACGAGCAGTACTTC. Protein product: CASSSVLTGTALYEQYF.

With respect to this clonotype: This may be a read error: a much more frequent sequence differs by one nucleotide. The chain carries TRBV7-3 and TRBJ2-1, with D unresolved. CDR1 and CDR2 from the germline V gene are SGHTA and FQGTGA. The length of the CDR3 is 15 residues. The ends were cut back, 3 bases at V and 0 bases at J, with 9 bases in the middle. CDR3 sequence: CASSFQQDSYNEQFF. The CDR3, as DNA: TGTGCCAGCAGCTTCCAGCAAGACTCCTACAATGAGCAGTTCTTC.

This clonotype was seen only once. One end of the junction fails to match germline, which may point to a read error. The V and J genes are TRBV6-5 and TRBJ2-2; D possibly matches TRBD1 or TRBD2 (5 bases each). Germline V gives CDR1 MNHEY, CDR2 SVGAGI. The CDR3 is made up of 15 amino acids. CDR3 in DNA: TGTGCCAGTAGTTCCGGGGAGTCTGGCACCGGGGCGCTGTTTTTT. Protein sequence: CASSSGESGTGALFF.

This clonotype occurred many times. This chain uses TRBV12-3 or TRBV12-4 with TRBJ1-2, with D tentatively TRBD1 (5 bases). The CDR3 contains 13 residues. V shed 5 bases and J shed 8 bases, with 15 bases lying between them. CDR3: CASSGTSIRGYTF. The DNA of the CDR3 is TGTGCCAGCAGTGGGACTTCTATTAGGGGCTACACCTTC.

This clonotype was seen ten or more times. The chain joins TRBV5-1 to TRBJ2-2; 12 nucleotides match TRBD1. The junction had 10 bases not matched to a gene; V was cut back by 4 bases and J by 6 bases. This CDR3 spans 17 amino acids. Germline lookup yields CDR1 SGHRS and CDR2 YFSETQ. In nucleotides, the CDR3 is TGCGCCAGCAGCGCGAACCCGGGACAGGGGGCTTCCGGGGAGCTGTTTTTT. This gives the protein CASSANPGQGASGELFF.

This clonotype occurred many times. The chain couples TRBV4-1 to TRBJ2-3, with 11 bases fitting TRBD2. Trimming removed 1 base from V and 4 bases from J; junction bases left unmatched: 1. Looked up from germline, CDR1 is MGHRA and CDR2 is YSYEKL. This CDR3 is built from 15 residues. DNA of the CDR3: TGCGCCAGCAGCCAAGTAGCGGGGGGGCCAGATACGCAGTATTTT. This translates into CASSQVAGGPDTQYF.

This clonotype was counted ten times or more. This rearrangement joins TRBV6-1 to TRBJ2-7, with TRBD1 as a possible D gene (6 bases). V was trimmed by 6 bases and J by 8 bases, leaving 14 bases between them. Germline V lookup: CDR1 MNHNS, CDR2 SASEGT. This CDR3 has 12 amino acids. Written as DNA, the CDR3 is TGTGCCAGCAGATCTGGGACAATCAAGCAGTACTTC. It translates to CASRSGTIKQYF.

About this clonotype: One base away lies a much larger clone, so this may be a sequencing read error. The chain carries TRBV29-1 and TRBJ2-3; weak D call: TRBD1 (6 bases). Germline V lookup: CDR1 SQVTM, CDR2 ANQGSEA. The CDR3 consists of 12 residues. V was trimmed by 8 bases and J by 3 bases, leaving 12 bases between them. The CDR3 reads CSSGGRTDTQYF. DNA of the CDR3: TGCAGCTCTGGGGGCAGGACAGATACGCAGTATTTT.

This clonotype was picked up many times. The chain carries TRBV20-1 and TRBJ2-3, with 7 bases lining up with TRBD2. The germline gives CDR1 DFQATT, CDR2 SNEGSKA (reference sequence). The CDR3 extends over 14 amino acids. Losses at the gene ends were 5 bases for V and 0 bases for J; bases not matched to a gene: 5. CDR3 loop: CSACLAVSTDTQYF. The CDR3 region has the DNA TGCAGTGCTTGTCTAGCGGTTAGCACAGATACGCAGTATTTT.

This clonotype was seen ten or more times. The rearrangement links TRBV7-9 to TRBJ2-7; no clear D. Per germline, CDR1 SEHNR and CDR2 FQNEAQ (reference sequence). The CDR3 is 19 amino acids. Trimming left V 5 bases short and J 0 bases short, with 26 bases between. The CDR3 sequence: CASSLEDGFLKDRSYEQYF. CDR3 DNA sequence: TGTGCCAGCAGCCTCGAAGATGGGTTTCTAAAAGACCGCTCCTACGAGCAGTACTTC.